What follows is one TCR beta chain and its context. The data originate from a study of blood T cell repertoires in COVID-19. The overall study: Samples taken during acute and convalescent COVID-19 were collected in the United States, Italy and Spain.

From germline, CDR1 is MNHEY and CDR2 SVGEGT. Trimming removed 4 bases from V and 5 bases from J; junction bases left unmatched: 7. This CDR3 is 17 amino acids long. Authors' processing steps: How many nucleated cells were present was estimated from reference gene primer amplification. Using immunoSEQ multiplex PCR, the repertoire was profiled, and TCRdb retains in-frame clones only, with some absent. The D gene and trimming were derived from the DNA, and the V and J assignments and clone size from that table. The table shows some 250,000 clones, with 86% occurring only once. The sequence was collected from a man in his 60s with acute or convalescent COVID-19. The specimen sequenced was peripheral blood. The V call is TRBV6-2 or TRBV6-3, the J call TRBJ2-5, with 16 bases aligning to TRBD2. The CDR3 sequence is CASSWGTSGRARETQYF. The CDR3, as DNA: TGTGCCAGCAGTTGGGGGACTAGCGGGAGGGCGAGGGAGACCCAGTACTTC.